Following are 28 T cell receptor beta chains from one sample sequenced in a study of blood T cell repertoires in COVID-19. Repertoires were generated with immunoSEQ multiplex PCR, while TCRdb's copy carries only in-frame clones and drops some. The sample has about 340,000 clones, around 88% seen once. Sample: peripheral blood. These receptors originate from a woman aged 55-70 years with COVID-19, enrolled during active disease.

This clone has more than one count but fewer than ten. The chain joins TRBV6-2 or TRBV6-3 to TRBJ2-2; the D is unclear. Trimming removed 6 bases from V and 9 bases from J, with 14 bases in between. CDR3 length: 13 residues. Looked up from germline, CDR1 is MNHEY and CDR2 is SVGEGT. CDR3 residues: CASSRANHRELFF. CDR3 sequence (DNA): TGTGCCAGCAGCCGCGCCAACCACCGGGAGCTGTTTTTT.

The chain employs TRBV4-3 and TRBJ2-7, with a possible D match to TRBD2 (6 bases). The germline CDR1 and CDR2 sequences are LGHNA and YSLEER. The V and J ends lost 1 base and 7 bases respectively, with 14 bases between them. The CDR3 runs 14 residues. This CDR3 is CASSQAFAGTEQYF. The CDR3 DNA follows: TGCGCCAGCAGCCAAGCCTTCGCTGGGACTGAGCAGTACTTC.

The chain recombines TRBV30 with TRBJ2-5; 12 nucleotides line up with TRBD2. The CDR3 has 15 amino acids. From germline, CDR1 is GTSNPN and CDR2 SVGIG (reference sequence). Losses at the gene ends were 4 bases for V and 5 bases for J; bases not matched to a gene: 8. CDR3 in amino acids: CAWNLAGGYRETQYF. The CDR3 coding sequence is TGTGCCTGGAACCTAGCGGGGGGGTATAGGGAGACCCAGTACTTC.

The V gene is TRBV3-1 (or the pseudogene TRBV3-2), the J gene TRBJ2-1; D is unclear. This CDR3 region has 14 residues. With 1 base removed from V and 2 bases from J, the gap between germline ends came to 6 bases. Germline V lookup: CDR1 LGHDT, CDR2 YNNKEL (reference sequence). This CDR3 is CASSQATPYNEQFF. The CDR3 DNA reads TGTGCCAGCAGCCAAGCCACTCCCTACAATGAGCAGTTCTTC.

The V and J genes are TRBV6-1 and TRBJ2-5, with D possibly matching TRBD1 (6 bases). V lost 2 bases, J lost 1 base, and 8 bases lay in between. The length of the CDR3 is 14 residues. The germline CDR1 and CDR2 sequences are MNHNS and SASEGT. The CDR3 nucleotides are TGTGCCAGCAGTGAACAGACAGGCCAAGAGACCCAGTACTTC. Encoded protein: CASSEQTGQETQYF.

This chain connects TRBV27 to TRBJ2-1; unclear D gene. The V end was cut by 0 bases, the J end by 9 bases, with 9 bases between. The length of the CDR3 is 13 residues. Germline V gene sequence: CDR1 MNHEY, CDR2 SMNVEV (reference sequence). CDR3 loop: CASSLSSSSEQFF. The CDR3 DNA reads TGTGCCAGCAGTTTATCGTCTTCGTCTGAGCAGTTCTTC.

The chain links TRBV19 to TRBJ1-1; the match to TRBD1 covers 7 bases. Germline-derived CDR1 and CDR2 are LNHDA and SQIVND (reference sequence). V lost 6 bases, J lost 3 bases, and 7 bases stayed unmatched. The CDR3 loop spans 14 amino acids. The chain's CDR3 is CASRQGQAYTEAFF. The CDR3 DNA is TGTGCCAGTAGACAGGGGCAGGCCTACACTGAAGCTTTCTTT.

V is TRBV4-2 and J is TRBJ1-5, with D unresolved. Germline loops: CDR1 LGHNA, CDR2 YNFKEQ. The CDR3 contains 15 residues. V lost 4 bases to trimming and J lost 2 bases, with 12 bases between them. The CDR3 DNA reads TGTGCCAGCAGCCGCGATATCGGGGGCAATCAGCCCCAGCATTTT. Protein product: CASSRDIGGNQPQHF.

The chain joins TRBV7-3 to TRBJ2-3; 9 bases match TRBD2. Per the germline V gene, CDR1 is SGHTA and CDR2 is FQGTGA. This CDR3 has 16 amino acids. V shed 0 bases, J shed 2 bases, and the junction held 3 bases outside the gene matches. CDR3 DNA sequence: TGTGCCAGCAGCTTAACTCCTAGCGGGGCCACAGATACGCAGTATTTT. Translating it yields CASSLTPSGATDTQYF.

This clone has only one observation. The CDR3: CASSSPTSGGASSYNEQFF. The CDR3 bases are TGTGCCAGCAGCTCTCCGACCAGCGGGGGGGCAAGCTCCTACAATGAGCAGTTCTTC. V gene TRBV11-2 combines with J gene TRBJ2-1, with 10 bases that match TRBD2. CDR1 and CDR2 (germline): SGHAT, FQNNGV. This CDR3 has 19 residues. The V segment lost 4 bases and the J segment 0 bases; nucleotides outside the gene matches: 12. The variable domain in full, completed from reference TRBV11-2 and TRBJ2-1, reads EAGVAQSPRYKIIEKRQSVAFWCNPISGHATLYWYQQILGQGPKLLIQFQNNGVVDDSQLPKDRFSAERLKGVDSTLKIQPAKLEDSAVYLCASSSPTSGGASSYNEQFFGPGTRLTVL.

The chain is built from TRBV4-1 and TRBJ2-7; TRBD2 agrees at 10 bases. J gave up 6 bases and V 3 bases, and 14 bases lay outside the gene matches. Germline V gives CDR1 MGHRA, CDR2 YSYEKL. This CDR3 has 17 amino acids. As DNA, the CDR3 is TGCGCCAGCAGCCACCCGGTTGCTAGCGGGGGAAGTTTCGAGCAGTACTTC. Its protein is CASSHPVASGGSFEQYF.

The chain combines TRBV3-1 (or the pseudogene TRBV3-2) with TRBJ2-7, with 10 nucleotides matching TRBD2. The CDR3 totals 15 residues. The J segment lost 2 bases and the V segment lost 6 bases, leaving 7 bases of the junction unmatched. Germline V gene sequence: CDR1 LGHDT, CDR2 YNNKEL (reference sequence). CDR3 amino acids: CASRQRTSGPYEQYF. The CDR3 region has the DNA TGTGCCAGCAGACAGCGGACTAGCGGTCCCTACGAGCAGTACTTC.

The chain employs TRBV7-2 and TRBJ1-1; TRBD1 is a possible D gene (6 bases). The length of the CDR3 is 16 residues. Germline V CDR1 and CDR2: SGHTA, FQGNSA. V dropped 5 bases and J dropped 4 bases, with 20 bases sitting between them. CDR3 DNA: TGTGCCAGCAGCCACCGGACAGTATCAGGGGTCACTGAAGCTTTCTTT. Translation: CASSHRTVSGVTEAFF.

V is TRBV2 and J is TRBJ2-7; 16 nucleotides align to TRBD2. The CDR3 sequence is 18 residues long. Germline-derived CDR1 and CDR2 are SNHLY and FYNNEI. V dropped 6 bases and J dropped 2; count of bases not matched to a gene: 10. The CDR3, as DNA: TGTGCCAGCAGGGCGGGACTAGCGGGGGGGAAGACGACCTACGAGCAGTACTTC. Protein product: CASRAGLAGGKTTYEQYF.

This chain links TRBV5-4 with TRBJ1-2; a possible D gene is TRBD1 (5 bases). In germline, CDR1 is SGHNT, CDR2 YYREEE (reference sequence). CDR3 length equals 14 residues. V was shortened by 0 bases and J by 8 bases, with 14 bases between the two germline ends. The CDR3 DNA follows: TGTGCCAGCAGCTTGGACAGGCATAGGACCGGCTACACCTTC. Protein product: CASSLDRHRTGYTF.

This chain links TRBV29-1 with TRBJ1-2, with 7 bases matching TRBD1. CDR3 length: 13 residues. J was trimmed by 3 bases and V by 6 bases; bases with no gene match: 7. In germline, CDR1 is SQVTM, CDR2 ANQGSEA. CDR3 sequence (DNA): TGCAGCGTCCCACAGGGGATCTACTATGGCTACACCTTC. Its protein product is CSVPQGIYYGYTF.

The V call is TRBV7-8, the J call TRBJ1-6, with 9 nucleotides matching TRBD1. J was trimmed by 6 bases and V by 4 bases; bases with no gene match: 7. The CDR3 length is 16 residues. Germline V CDR1 and CDR2: SGHVS, FQNEAQ. CDR3 sequence reads: CASSSPPGQGNSPLHF. The CDR3 bases are TGTGCCAGCAGCTCGCCGCCGGGACAGGGTAATTCACCCCTCCACTTT.

This clone was counted many times. The V and J genes are TRBV6-2 or TRBV6-3 and TRBJ1-2; maybe TRBD1 (6 bases). The CDR3 is 16 amino acids. CDR1 is MNHEY, CDR2 SVGEGT, per germline. The V end was cut by 2 bases, the J end by 4 bases, with 17 bases between. The CDR3 sequence is CASSYPRAGQGYGYTF. Written as DNA, the CDR3 is TGTGCCAGCAGTTACCCGAGAGCGGGACAAGGCTATGGCTACACCTTC.

The chain joins TRBV7-6 to TRBJ2-2, with 9 nucleotides matching TRBD2. The ends lost 5 bases at V and 1 base at J; junction bases unmatched: 11. The germline V gene has CDR1 SGHVS and CDR2 FNYEAQ. This CDR3 has 18 residues. CDR3 DNA sequence: TGTGCCAGCAGCCCATGGCCCTTACTAGCGGGGAACACCGGGGAGCTGTTTTTT. Translation gives CASSPWPLLAGNTGELFF. Variable domain in full (rest from reference TRBV7-6 and TRBJ2-2): GAGVSQSPRYKVTKRGQDVALRCDPISGHVSLYWYRQALGQGPEFLTYFNYEAQQDKSGLPNDRFSAERPEGSISTLTIQRTEQRDSAMYRCASSPWPLLAGNTGELFFGEGSRLTVL.

This chain uses TRBV4-1 with TRBJ2-7, with a weak D call TRBD2 (5 bases). Germline lookup yields CDR1 MGHRA and CDR2 YSYEKL. CDR3 size: 16 residues. Trimming took 2 bases from V and 6 from J, leaving 20 bases between them. The CDR3 region has the DNA TGCGCCAGCAGCCAAAATTTCGTCTCGGGGTTCGGCGAGCAGTACTTC. Its translation: CASSQNFVSGFGEQYF.

The chain employs TRBV4-1 and TRBJ1-4, with a tentative D call TRBD1 (6 bases). The CDR3 spans 15 residues. Germline-derived CDR1 and CDR2 are MGHRA and YSYEKL. Trimming shortened V by 2 bases and J by 0 bases, and 7 bases separated the two germline ends. In nucleotides, the CDR3 is TGCGCCAGCAGCCAACGGACAGCAACTAATGAAAAACTGTTTTTT. Translated: CASSQRTATNEKLFF.

The V call is TRBV12-3 or TRBV12-4, the J call TRBJ2-1, with D possibly TRBD1 on 5 matching bases. CDR3 length: 13 amino acids. V was pared by 8 bases and J by 2 bases, with 10 bases between. The CDR3 is CASGQGTYNEQFF. For the CDR3, the DNA is TGTGCCAGCGGGCAGGGCACCTACAATGAGCAGTTCTTC.

This chain links TRBV11-3 with TRBJ2-5, with 10 bases lining up with TRBD1. Trimming cost V 9 bases and J 4 bases; bases outside gene matches: 11. CDR1 is SGHNT, CDR2 YENEEA, per germline. The CDR3 length is 15 residues. The DNA for the CDR3 is TGTGCCAGTCAATCCGGGACAGGGGAAGGAGAGACCCAGTACTTC. This translates into CASQSGTGEGETQYF.

The chain links TRBV6-2 or TRBV6-3 to TRBJ2-7, with 11 bases identical to TRBD2. Germline loops: CDR1 MNHEY, CDR2 SVGEGT. The CDR3 length is 16 residues. Germline trimming cut 5 bases from V and 0 bases from J; bases unmatched to any gene: 6. This CDR3 is CASSGKLAGASYEQYF. The CDR3 DNA reads TGTGCCAGCAGTGGCAAACTAGCGGGGGCCTCCTACGAGCAGTACTTC.

The chain employs TRBV7-9 and TRBJ1-5, with TRBD1 as a possible D gene (6 bases). The CDR3 contains 17 residues. Germline CDR1 is SEHNR and CDR2 is FQNEAQ (reference sequence). V gave up 5 bases and J gave up 0 bases, with 17 bases separating them. The CDR3 sequence is CASSLYGDIYSNQPQHF. In DNA, the CDR3 is TGTGCCAGCAGCCTATACGGGGACATATATAGCAATCAGCCCCAGCATTTT.

The chain has TRBV15 and TRBJ2-5, with D possibly TRBD2 on 7 matching bases. Germline CDR1 and CDR2: LNHNV and YYDKDF (reference sequence). V shed 3 bases and J shed 5 bases, with 19 bases lying between them. This CDR3 region has 16 residues. CDR3 nucleotide sequence: TGTGCCACCAGCAGGGCTTGGGGGGGGCCTCGGGAGACCCAGTACTTC. Translated: CATSRAWGGPRETQYF.

This clone is a singleton in its sample. One junction end does not reproduce the germline sequence, and a read error may be involved. Other nucleotide sequences from this sample produce the same CDR3. The chain recombines TRBV7-9 with TRBJ2-5; 7 bases are a match to TRBD1. Germline V gene lookup returns CDR1 SEHNR and CDR2 FQNEAQ (reference sequence). The CDR3 is made up of 14 amino acids. Here the CDR3 DNA reads TGTGCCAGCAGCTATGGGACAGCCCAAGAGACCCAATACTTC. It specifies CASSYGTAQETQYF.

V usage is TRBV4-2 and J usage is TRBJ1-5; 7 nucleotides line up with TRBD1. Germline V lookup: CDR1 LGHNA, CDR2 YNFKEQ. The CDR3 length is 15 residues. After removal of 4 bases from V and 3 bases from J, the junction contained 6 bases not matched to a gene. CDR3 DNA: TGTGCCAGCAGCCCCGGACAGGAACTCAATCAGCCCCAGCATTTT. This sequence encodes CASSPGQELNQPQHF.